This T cell receptor (beta chain) was sequenced for a study of T cell changes during pregnancy in multiple sclerosis. Here immunoSEQ multiplex PCR was the method, and the copy in TCRdb shows in-frame clones only, minus some. The data show more than 80,000 clones, around 90% seen once. The CDR3 spans 13 residues. With 6 bases removed from V and 1 base from J, the gap between germline ends came to 13 bases. Per germline, CDR1 SQVTM and CDR2 ANQGSEA. The specimen was peripheral blood, collected after pregnancy. The J gene is TRBJ2-7, the V gene TRBV29-1, with D maybe TRBD1 (6 bases). The TCR was taken from a female donor with multiple sclerosis, enrolled in a pregnancy study. DNA of the CDR3: TGCAGCGTGCGCACGACAGGTTCCTACGAGCAGTACTTC. This sequence encodes CSVRTTGSYEQYF.